What follows are 24 T cell receptor beta chains derived from one specimen sequenced in a study of OX40 agonist ivuxolimab in advanced cancers. The data were produced by immunoSEQ multiplex PCR, yet TCRdb's version contains in-frame clones alone and is incomplete. The repertoire holds 80,000 to 100,000 clones, 93% seen once, with around 0.25% in the top ten. The input for sequencing was CD4+ or CD8+ T cells sorted from blood, taken in a trial of the OX40 agonist ivuxolimab. These receptors were taken from an adult with an advanced solid tumor such as melanoma, head and neck, liver or kidney cancer.

J is TRBJ2-2 and V is TRBV6-6; no firm D call. Trimming took 4 bases from V and 1 from J, leaving 7 bases between them. The CDR3 has 14 residues. Germline V lookup: CDR1 MNHNY, CDR2 SVGAGI (reference sequence). The CDR3, as DNA: TGTGCCAGCAGTTTGATGAAGAACACCGGGGAGCTGTTTTTT. Its translation is CASSLMKNTGELFF.

The chain has TRBV15 and TRBJ2-1; D uncertain. From germline, CDR1 is LNHNV and CDR2 YYDKDF (reference sequence). This CDR3 region has 15 residues. V lost 1 base, J lost 0 bases, and 7 bases lay in between. The DNA of the CDR3 is TGTGCCACCAGCAGAGTTTGGAGCTCCTACAATGAGCAGTTCTTC. It encodes CATSRVWSSYNEQFF.

The chain joins TRBV4-3 to TRBJ1-2; D is perhaps TRBD1 (6 bases). The germline V and J ends were trimmed by 2 bases and 8 bases, with 12 bases remaining between them. The germline V gene encodes CDR1 LGHNA and CDR2 YSLEER. The CDR3 sequence is 13 residues long. DNA of the CDR3: TGCGCCAGCAGCCAAACACAGGGAGAAGGCTACACCTTC. It codes for CASSQTQGEGYTF.

This rearrangement joins TRBV6-1 to TRBJ1-2, with 11 nucleotides matching TRBD1. V lost 4 bases and J lost 4; bases outside the gene matches: 8. There are 16 residues in the CDR3. From germline, CDR1 is MNHNS and CDR2 SASEGT. The CDR3 DNA reads TGTGCCAGCAGTGGGACAGGGGGCGCAAAAGTCTATGGCTACACCTTC. Translating it yields CASSGTGGAKVYGYTF.

The genes are TRBV5-1 and TRBJ2-1; unclear D gene. Germline CDR1 and CDR2: SGHRS and YFSETQ. The length of the CDR3 is 15 residues. The germline V and J ends were trimmed by 7 bases and 0 bases, with 14 bases remaining between them. The CDR3 DNA is TGCGCCAGCTTGGCGACGCCTAGCTCCTACAATGAGCAGTTCTTC. Translating gives CASLATPSSYNEQFF. The variable domain in full, with the rest retrieved from reference TRBV5-1 and TRBJ2-1, is KAGVTQTPRYLIKTRGQQVTLSCSPISGHRSVSWYQQTPGQGLQFLFEYFSETQRNKGNFPGRFSGRQFSNSRSEMNVSTLELGDSALYLCASLATPSSYNEQFFGPGTRLTVL.

The V call is TRBV7-9, the J call TRBJ1-6, with D uncertain. The CDR3 length is 13 residues. CDR1 is SEHNR, CDR2 FQNEAQ, per germline (reference sequence). The V gene lost 3 bases and the J gene lost 10 bases, with 10 bases spanning the gap. CDR3: CASSLSTFSPLHF. CDR3 DNA sequence: TGTGCCAGCAGCTTGTCCACCTTCTCACCCCTCCACTTT.

Comment on this clone: In the same sample, other DNA sequences code for this CDR3. V is TRBV28 and J is TRBJ2-5; D is uncertain. Germline V gene sequence: CDR1 MDHEN, CDR2 SYDVKM. The CDR3 totals 11 residues. V dropped 2 bases and J dropped 2 bases, with 0 bases sitting between them. The DNA for the CDR3 is TGTGCCAGCAGTTTACAAGAGACCCAGTACTTC. Its translation: CASSLQETQYF.

The chain carries TRBV13 and TRBJ1-1; D is undetermined. This CDR3 is built from 14 residues. The germline V gene encodes CDR1 PRHDT and CDR2 FYEKMQ (reference sequence). With 3 bases removed from V and 1 base from J, the gap between germline ends came to 9 bases. The CDR3 DNA is TGTGCCAGCAGCTTCGGACGGAGGAACACTGAAGCTTTCTTT. Its protein product is CASSFGRRNTEAFF.

The CDR3 coding sequence is TGCAGCGTTGCCGGCACAGATACGCAGTATTTT. Translation gives CSVAGTDTQYF. The chain employs TRBV29-1 and TRBJ2-3, with D uncertain. V lost 4 bases to trimming and J lost 1 base, with 3 bases between them. From germline, CDR1 is SQVTM and CDR2 ANQGSEA. This CDR3 is 11 amino acids long.

The chain links TRBV28 to TRBJ2-1; 9 bases are shared with TRBD1. Germline-derived CDR1 and CDR2 are MDHEN and SYDVKM. V dropped 5 bases and J dropped 12; count of bases not matched to a gene: 17. This CDR3 contains 16 residues. CDR3: CASSPIGTGSLVGQFF. The CDR3 bases are TGTGCCAGCAGTCCTATCGGGACAGGGTCATTAGTCGGGCAGTTCTTC.

Comments on this clone: Because the CDR3's place on the DNA is in doubt, the DNA is left out and the CDR3 is given as listed by TCRdb. The V and J genes are TRBV6-5 and TRBJ1-5. The CDR3 spans 13 residues, counting both ends. Germline V CDR1 and CDR2: MNHEY, SVGAGI. The chain's CDR3 is CASSWGSGTALHF.

This chain connects TRBV2 to TRBJ2-7; D possibly matches TRBD1 or TRBD2 (6 bases each). The V gene's germline CDR1 is SNHLY and CDR2 FYNNEI. The CDR3 runs 14 residues. The V end was cut by 3 bases, the J end by 0 bases, with 9 bases between. CDR3 loop: CASSEGGHSYEQYF. CDR3 nucleotide sequence: TGTGCCAGCAGTGAGGGGGGACACTCCTACGAGCAGTACTTC.

V and J are TRBV6-6 and TRBJ1-6; tentative D call: TRBD1 (6 bases). V lost 6 bases, J lost 4 bases, and 10 bases lay in between. Germline assignment: CDR1 MNHNY and CDR2 SVGAGI (reference sequence). The length of the CDR3 is 14 residues. The CDR3 is CASSRDIYNSPLHF. The CDR3 nucleotides are TGTGCCAGCAGCCGGGACATTTATAATTCACCCCTCCACTTT.

In this sample, this clone turned up once. The chain carries TRBV6-6 and TRBJ1-5; D not resolved. V was shortened by 4 bases and J by 3 bases, with 7 bases between the two germline ends. CDR3 length: 13 amino acids. Germline V gene sequence: CDR1 MNHNY, CDR2 SVGAGI (reference sequence). The CDR3 sequence: CASSSFLNQPQHF. The CDR3 DNA reads as TGTGCCAGCAGTTCTTTCCTCAATCAGCCCCAGCATTTT.

This rearrangement joins TRBV5-1 to TRBJ1-1; a possible D gene is TRBD1 (6 bases). CDR3 length equals 16 residues. V dropped 6 bases and J dropped 0 bases, with 18 bases sitting between them. Per the germline V gene, CDR1 is SGHRS and CDR2 is YFSETQ. The CDR3 DNA reads TGCGCCAGCAATTTCATAGTGGGACAAGTGAACACTGAAGCTTTCTTT. Amino acid sequence: CASNFIVGQVNTEAFF.

This clone was seen at least ten times. The chain links TRBV4-2 to TRBJ1-5; a weak D match, TRBD1 (5 bases). CDR1 LGHNA and CDR2 YNFKEQ come from the germline V gene. Deletions cut 1 base from V and 0 bases from J, with 10 bases between. The CDR3 has 16 residues. The CDR3 loop reads CASSQAGGNSNQPQHF. The CDR3 DNA sequence: TGTGCCAGCAGCCAAGCTGGGGGAAATAGCAATCAGCCCCAGCATTTT.

The chain uses TRBV29-1 and TRBJ1-5, with 7 nucleotides matching TRBD1. The CDR3 covers 14 residues. Looked up from germline, CDR1 is SQVTM and CDR2 is ANQGSEA. Germline trimming cut 4 bases from V and 6 bases from J; bases unmatched to any gene: 9. CDR3 DNA sequence: TGCAGCGTTGTGGAGGGGGCAGGTGGTCAGCCCCAGCATTTT. Amino acids: CSVVEGAGGQPQHF.

The chain's CDR3 is CASSIRRSTEAFF. For the CDR3, the DNA is TGTGCCAGTAGTATTAGAAGGAGCACTGAAGCTTTCTTT. The V gene is TRBV19, the J gene TRBJ1-1, with D hard to call. Germline lookup yields CDR1 LNHDA and CDR2 SQIVND (reference sequence). The V end was cut by 3 bases, the J end by 4 bases, with 9 bases between. This CDR3 has 13 amino acids.

Only a few counts were recorded for this clone. The CDR3 sequence: CASSLSAGLDSPLHF. DNA for the CDR3: TGTGCCAGCAGCTTATCAGCAGGGCTCGATTCACCCCTCCACTTT. The chain employs TRBV11-2 and TRBJ1-6, with D perhaps matching TRBD1 (5 bases). CDR3 length equals 15 residues. Germline-derived CDR1 and CDR2 are SGHAT and FQNNGV. The ends were cut back, 2 bases at V and 8 bases at J, with 13 bases in the middle.

V is TRBV5-1 and J is TRBJ2-1; TRBD1 or TRBD2 may be the D gene (5 bases each). The CDR3 extends over 13 amino acids. Looked up from germline, CDR1 is SGHRS and CDR2 is YFSETQ. V lost 0 bases to trimming and J lost 12 bases, with 13 bases between them. In DNA form, the CDR3 reads TGCGCCAGCAGCTTGGAAACTAGGGGTGGGCAGTTCTTC. Amino acid sequence: CASSLETRGGQFF.

This clone was seen once. The V and J genes are TRBV25-1 and TRBJ1-1, with 7 bases aligning to TRBD1. Germline lookup yields CDR1 MGHDK and CDR2 SYGVNS. CDR3 length: 14 amino acids. Trimming took 1 base from V and 4 from J; bases not matched to a gene: 3. The CDR3 DNA follows: TGTGCCAGCAGTGAATCCTCAGGGGGCACTGAAGCTTTCTTT. Protein product: CASSESSGGTEAFF.

The rearrangement uses TRBV29-1 and TRBJ2-5, with D unresolved. In germline, CDR1 is SQVTM, CDR2 ANQGSEA. The CDR3 spans 11 residues. Trimming took off 5 bases at V and 7 bases at J, with 11 bases between the two ends. The CDR3 loop reads CSVSSPGTQYF. DNA of the CDR3: TGCAGCGTTTCATCCCCCGGGACCCAGTACTTC.

The J gene is TRBJ2-3, the V gene TRBV4-3; no reliable D call. Germline CDR1 is LGHNA and CDR2 is YSLEER. The CDR3 contains 15 residues. V was cut by 4 bases and J by 0 bases, with 11 bases left in between. The CDR3 region is CASSPESTSTDTQYF. The DNA of the CDR3 is TGCGCCAGCAGCCCCGAGAGTACTAGCACAGATACGCAGTATTTT.

This clone is classed as medium-sized. The chain combines TRBV7-3 with TRBJ1-5; D ambiguous. Germline CDR1 reads SGHTA; CDR2 reads FQGTGA. The CDR3 extends over 13 amino acids. V dropped 3 bases and J dropped 3 bases, with 6 bases sitting between them. The CDR3 loop is CASSFGSNQPQHF. For the CDR3, the DNA is TGTGCCAGCAGCTTCGGTTCCAATCAGCCCCAGCATTTT. The full variable domain, rest sourced from reference TRBV7-3 and TRBJ1-5, is GAGVSQTPSNKVTEKGKYVELRCDPISGHTALYWYRQSLGQGPEFLIYFQGTGAADDSGLPNDRFFAVRPEGSVSTLKIQRTERGDSAVYLCASSFGSNQPQHFGDGTRLSIL.